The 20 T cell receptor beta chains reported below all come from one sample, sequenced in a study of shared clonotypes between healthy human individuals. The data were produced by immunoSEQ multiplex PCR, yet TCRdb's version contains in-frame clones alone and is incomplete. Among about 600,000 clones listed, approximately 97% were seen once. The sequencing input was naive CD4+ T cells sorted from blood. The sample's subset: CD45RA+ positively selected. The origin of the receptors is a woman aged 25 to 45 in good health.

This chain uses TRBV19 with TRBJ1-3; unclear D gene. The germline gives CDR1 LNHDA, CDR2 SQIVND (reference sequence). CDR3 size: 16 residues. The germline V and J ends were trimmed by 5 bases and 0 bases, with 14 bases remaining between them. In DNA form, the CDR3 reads TGTGCCAGTAGTCCACAGAGAATAGTCTCTGGAAACACCATATATTTT. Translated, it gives CASSPQRIVSGNTIYF.

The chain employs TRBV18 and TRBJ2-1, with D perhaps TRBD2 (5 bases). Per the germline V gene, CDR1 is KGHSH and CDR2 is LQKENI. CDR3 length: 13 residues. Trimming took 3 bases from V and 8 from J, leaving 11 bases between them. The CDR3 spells CASSPSQDYEQFF. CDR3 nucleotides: TGTGCCAGCTCACCCAGCCAGGACTATGAGCAGTTCTTC.

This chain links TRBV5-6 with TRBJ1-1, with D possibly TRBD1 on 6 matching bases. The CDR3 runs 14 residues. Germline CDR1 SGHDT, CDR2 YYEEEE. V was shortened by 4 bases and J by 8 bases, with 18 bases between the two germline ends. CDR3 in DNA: TGTGCCAGCAGCCTAAACAGGGATTCCCCCGAAGCTTTCTTT. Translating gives CASSLNRDSPEAFF.

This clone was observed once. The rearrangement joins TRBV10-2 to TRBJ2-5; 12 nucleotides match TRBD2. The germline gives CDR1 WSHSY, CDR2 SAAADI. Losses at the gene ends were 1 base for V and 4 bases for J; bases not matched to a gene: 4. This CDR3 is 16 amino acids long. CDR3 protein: CASSEFSTSGRETQYF. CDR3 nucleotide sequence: TGCGCCAGCAGTGAGTTCTCGACTAGCGGGAGAGAGACCCAGTACTTC.

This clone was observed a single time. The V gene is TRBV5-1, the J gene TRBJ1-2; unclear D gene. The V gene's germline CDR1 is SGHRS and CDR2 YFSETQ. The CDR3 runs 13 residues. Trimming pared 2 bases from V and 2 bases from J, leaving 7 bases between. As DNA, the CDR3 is TGCGCCAGCAGCTTACAGACAAACTATGGCTACACCTTC. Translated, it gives CASSLQTNYGYTF. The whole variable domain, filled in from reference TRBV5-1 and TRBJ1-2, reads KAGVTQTPRYLIKTRGQQVTLSCSPISGHRSVSWYQQTPGQGLQFLFEYFSETQRNKGNFPGRFSGRQFSNSRSEMNVSTLELGDSALYLCASSLQTNYGYTFGSGTRLTVV.

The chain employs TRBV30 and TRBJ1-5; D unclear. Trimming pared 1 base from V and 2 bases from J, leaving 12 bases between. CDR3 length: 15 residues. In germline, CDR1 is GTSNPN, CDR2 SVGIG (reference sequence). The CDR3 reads CAWSGMGSGNQPQHF. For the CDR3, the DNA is TGTGCCTGGAGTGGGATGGGAAGCGGCAATCAGCCCCAGCATTTT.

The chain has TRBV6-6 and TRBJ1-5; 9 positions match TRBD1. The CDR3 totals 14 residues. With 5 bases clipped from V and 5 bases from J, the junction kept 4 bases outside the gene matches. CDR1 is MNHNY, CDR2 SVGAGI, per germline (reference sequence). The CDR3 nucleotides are TGTGCCAGCAGTCGGGACAGGGAAGATCAGCCCCAGCATTTT. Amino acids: CASSRDREDQPQHF.

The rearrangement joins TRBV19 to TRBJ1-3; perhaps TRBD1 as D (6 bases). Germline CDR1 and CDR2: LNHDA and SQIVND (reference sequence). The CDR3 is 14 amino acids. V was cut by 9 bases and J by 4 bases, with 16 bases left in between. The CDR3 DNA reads TGTGCCAGCTCCAGGGGCCATCCAGGAAACACCATATATTTT. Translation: CASSRGHPGNTIYF. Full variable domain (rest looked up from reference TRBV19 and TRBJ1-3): DGGITQSPKYLFRKEGQNVTLSCEQNLNHDAMYWYRQDPGQGLRLIYYSQIVNDFQKGDIAEGYSVSREKKESFPLTVTSAQKNPTAFYLCASSRGHPGNTIYFGEGSWLTVV.

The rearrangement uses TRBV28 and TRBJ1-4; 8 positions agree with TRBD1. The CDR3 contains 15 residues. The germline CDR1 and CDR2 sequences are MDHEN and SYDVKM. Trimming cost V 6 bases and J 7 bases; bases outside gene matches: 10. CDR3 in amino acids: CASSPFGQGREKLFF. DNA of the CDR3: TGTGCCAGCAGCCCCTTTGGACAGGGTCGTGAAAAACTGTTTTTT.

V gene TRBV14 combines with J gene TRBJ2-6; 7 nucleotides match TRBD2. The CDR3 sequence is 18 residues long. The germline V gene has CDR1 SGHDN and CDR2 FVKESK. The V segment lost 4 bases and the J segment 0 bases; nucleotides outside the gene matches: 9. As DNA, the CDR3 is TGTGCCAGCAGCCCCTATTGGGAGGGAGACTCTGGGGCCAACGTCCTGACTTTC. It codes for CASSPYWEGDSGANVLTF.

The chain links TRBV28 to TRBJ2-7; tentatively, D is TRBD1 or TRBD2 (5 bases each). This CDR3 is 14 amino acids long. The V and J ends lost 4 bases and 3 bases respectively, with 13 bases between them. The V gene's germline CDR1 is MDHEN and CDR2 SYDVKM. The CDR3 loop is CASSSRDGFYEQYF. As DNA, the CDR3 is TGTGCCAGCAGTTCCCGGGACGGGTTCTACGAGCAGTACTTC. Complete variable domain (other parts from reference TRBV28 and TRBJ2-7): DVKVTQSSRYLVKRTGEKVFLECVQDMDHENMFWYRQDPGLGLRLIYFSYDVKMKEKGDIPEGYSVSREKKERFSLILESASTNQTSMYLCASSSRDGFYEQYFGPGTRLTVT.

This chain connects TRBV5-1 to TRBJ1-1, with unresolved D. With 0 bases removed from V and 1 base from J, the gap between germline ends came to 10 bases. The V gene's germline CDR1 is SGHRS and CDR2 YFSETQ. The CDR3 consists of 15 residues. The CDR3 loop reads CASSLVPEANTEAFF. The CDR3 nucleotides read TGCGCCAGCAGCTTGGTTCCGGAGGCGAACACTGAAGCTTTCTTT. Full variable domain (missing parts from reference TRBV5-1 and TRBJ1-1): KAGVTQTPRYLIKTRGQQVTLSCSPISGHRSVSWYQQTPGQGLQFLFEYFSETQRNKGNFPGRFSGRQFSNSRSEMNVSTLELGDSALYLCASSLVPEANTEAFFGQGTRLTVV.

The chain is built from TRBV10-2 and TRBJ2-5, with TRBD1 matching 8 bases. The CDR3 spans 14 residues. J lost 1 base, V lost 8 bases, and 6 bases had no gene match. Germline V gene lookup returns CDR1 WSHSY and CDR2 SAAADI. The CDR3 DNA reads TGCGCCAGCTCTAGACAGGGGCCCCAAGAGACCCAGTACTTC. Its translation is CASSRQGPQETQYF.

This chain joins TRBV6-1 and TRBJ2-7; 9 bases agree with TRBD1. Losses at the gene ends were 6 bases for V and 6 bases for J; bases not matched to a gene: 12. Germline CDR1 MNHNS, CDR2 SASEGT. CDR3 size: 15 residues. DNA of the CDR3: TGTGCCAGCAGATTGTCACAGGGGGCAACGGGCGAGCAGTACTTC. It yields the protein CASRLSQGATGEQYF.

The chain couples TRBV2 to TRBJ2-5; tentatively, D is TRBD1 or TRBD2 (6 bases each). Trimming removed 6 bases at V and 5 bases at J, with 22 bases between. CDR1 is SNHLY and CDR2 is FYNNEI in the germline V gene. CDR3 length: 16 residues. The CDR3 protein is CASRVTPRGGMETQYF. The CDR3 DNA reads TGTGCCAGCAGGGTGACACCTAGAGGGGGGATGGAGACCCAGTACTTC.

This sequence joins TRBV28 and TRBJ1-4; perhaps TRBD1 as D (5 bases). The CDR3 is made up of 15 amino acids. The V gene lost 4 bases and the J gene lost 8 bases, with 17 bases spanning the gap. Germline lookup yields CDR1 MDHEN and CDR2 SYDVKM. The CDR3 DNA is TGTGCCAGCAGTTCCCAGGGCCCGGGGGAGGAAAAACTGTTTTTT. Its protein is CASSSQGPGEEKLFF.

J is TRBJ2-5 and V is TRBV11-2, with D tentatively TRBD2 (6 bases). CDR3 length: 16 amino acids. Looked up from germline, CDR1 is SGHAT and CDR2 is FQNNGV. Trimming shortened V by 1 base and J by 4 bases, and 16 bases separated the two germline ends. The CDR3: CASSLGVQAGRETQYF. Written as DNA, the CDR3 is TGTGCCAGCAGCTTAGGAGTCCAGGCGGGACGAGAGACCCAGTACTTC. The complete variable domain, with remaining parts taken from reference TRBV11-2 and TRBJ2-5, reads EAGVAQSPRYKIIEKRQSVAFWCNPISGHATLYWYQQILGQGPKLLIQFQNNGVVDDSQLPKDRFSAERLKGVDSTLKIQPAKLEDSAVYLCASSLGVQAGRETQYFGPGTRLLVL.

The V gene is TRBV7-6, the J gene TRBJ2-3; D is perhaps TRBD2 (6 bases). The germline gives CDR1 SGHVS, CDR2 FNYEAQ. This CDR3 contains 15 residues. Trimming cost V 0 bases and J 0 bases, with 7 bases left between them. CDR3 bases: TGTGCCAGCAGCTTAGCCGGGAGTAGCACAGATACGCAGTATTTT. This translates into CASSLAGSSTDTQYF. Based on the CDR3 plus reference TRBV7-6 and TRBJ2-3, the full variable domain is GAGVSQSPRYKVTKRGQDVALRCDPISGHVSLYWYRQALGQGPEFLTYFNYEAQQDKSGLPNDRFSAERPEGSISTLTIQRTEQRDSAMYRCASSLAGSSTDTQYFGPGTRLTVL.

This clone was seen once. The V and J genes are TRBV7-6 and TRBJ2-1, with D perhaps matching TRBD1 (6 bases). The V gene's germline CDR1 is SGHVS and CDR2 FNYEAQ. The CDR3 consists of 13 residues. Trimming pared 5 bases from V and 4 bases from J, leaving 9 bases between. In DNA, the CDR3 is TGTGCCAGCAGCCGCGGACAGTACAATGAGCAGTTCTTC. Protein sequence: CASSRGQYNEQFF. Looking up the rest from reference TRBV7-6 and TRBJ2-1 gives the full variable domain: GAGVSQSPRYKVTKRGQDVALRCDPISGHVSLYWYRQALGQGPEFLTYFNYEAQQDKSGLPNDRFSAERPEGSISTLTIQRTEQRDSAMYRCASSRGQYNEQFFGPGTRLTVL.

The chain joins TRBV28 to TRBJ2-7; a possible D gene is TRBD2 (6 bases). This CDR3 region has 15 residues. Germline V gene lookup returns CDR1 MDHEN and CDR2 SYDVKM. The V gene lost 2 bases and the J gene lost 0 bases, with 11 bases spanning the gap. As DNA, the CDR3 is TGTGCCAGCAGTTTAATAGGAGGGCCCTCCTACGAGCAGTACTTC. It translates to CASSLIGGPSYEQYF.